This entry features one T cell receptor (beta chain) sequence. TCRdb re-analysed the RT-PCR reads in MiXCR, keeping a single row per CDR3 protein. The profile shows about 410,000 distinct CDR3 sequences, about a sixth of them singletons. This sample is drawn from a study of patients and donors after allogeneic stem cell transplantation. Germline V CDR1 and CDR2: MNHEY, SVGAGI. This CDR3 contains 15 residues. The V and J ends lost 4 bases and 5 bases, in that order; junction bases with no gene match: 9. The TCR was taken from a human donor who was either an allogeneic HSCT recipient or a stem cell or donor lymphocyte infusion donor (not recorded which). It is not recorded whose cells these are; they may come from a transplant donor. The V call is TRBV6-5, the J call TRBJ2-7, with 9 positions matching TRBD1. The sequencing sample was made of blood, either unsorted or a sorted T cell fraction (not recorded which). The CDR3 coding sequence is TGTGCCAGCAGTTCCACCGGGACAGGGCATAACGAGCAGTACTTC. It is translated as CASSSTGTGHNEQYF.